Shown below are 28 T cell receptor beta chains from a single sample sequenced in a study of T cells in Graves' hyperthyroidism and ophthalmopathy. The investigators amplified TCR beta CDR3 regions from RNA transcripts. With the HTBI primer set, the TCR CDR3 went through a first round of RT-PCR. Each CDR3 protein gets one entry after TCRdb re-called the multiplex PCR reads with MiXCR. The data contain 300,000 to 400,000 distinct CDR3 sequences, less than 20% of them singletons. The sample comprised blood. The receptors were sampled from a man between 18 and 35 years old with Graves' ophthalmopathy.

This clonotype was picked up many times. The rearrangement links TRBV12-3 or TRBV12-4 to TRBJ2-7, with TRBD1 matching over 9 bases. The CDR3 consists of 14 residues. Trimming removed 1 base from V and 6 bases from J; junction bases left unmatched: 4. In nucleotides, the CDR3 is TGTGCCAGCAGTTTAGGGACAGGGGTTAGCGAGCAGTACTTC. Amino acids: CASSLGTGVSEQYF.

The chain carries TRBV10-3 and TRBJ2-3; D is perhaps TRBD1 or TRBD2 (5 bases each). Trimming took 5 bases from V and 0 from J, leaving 12 bases between them. This CDR3 is built from 15 residues. CDR1 ENHRY and CDR2 SYGVKD come from the germline V gene. CDR3 loop: CAISRDGPSTDTQYF. CDR3 DNA: TGTGCCATCAGTCGGGACGGACCTAGCACAGATACGCAGTATTTT.

The chain recombines TRBV5-5 with TRBJ2-1, with D perhaps being TRBD1 or TRBD2 (6 bases each). Trimming removed 0 bases from V and 0 bases from J, with 10 bases in between. The CDR3 covers 16 residues. Looked up from germline, CDR1 is SGHKS and CDR2 is YYEKEE (reference sequence). The CDR3 region has the DNA TGTGCCAGCAGCTTGGGGGGGGCCCCCTCCTACAATGAGCAGTTCTTC. Protein: CASSLGGAPSYNEQFF.

About this clonotype itself: A much larger clone is a single base away; this may be a read error. V usage is TRBV12-3 or TRBV12-4 and J usage is TRBJ1-5; no firm D call. The CDR3 runs 13 residues. The CDR3 loop reads CASSLMGDQRQHF. As DNA, the CDR3 is TGTGCCAGCAGTTTAATGGGAGATCAGCGCCAGCATTTT.

This clonotype has a handful of counts. This sequence joins TRBV7-8 and TRBJ1-6; 10 nucleotides agree with TRBD1. The CDR3 has 15 residues. J was trimmed by 10 bases and V by 3 bases; bases with no gene match: 6. Germline CDR1 is SGHVS and CDR2 is FQNEAQ. The CDR3 loop is CASSFETGGNSPLHF. The CDR3 nucleotides read TGTGCCAGCAGCTTTGAGACAGGGGGCAACTCACCCCTCCACTTT.

This clonotype appeared many times. The V and J genes are TRBV20-1 and TRBJ1-1, with 8 bases lining up with TRBD1. Unmatched junction bases numbered 5, after V lost 3 bases and J lost 5 bases. Germline CDR1 reads DFQATT; CDR2 reads SNEGSKA (reference sequence). The CDR3 length is 13 residues. CDR3: CSARQGAVTEAFF. The CDR3 DNA sequence: TGCAGTGCTAGGCAGGGGGCTGTGACTGAAGCTTTCTTT.

In the case of this clonotype: A junction end diverges from the germline sequence, so it may reflect a read error. This chain links TRBV9 with TRBJ1-2; TRBD1 aligns across 8 bases. Germline loops: CDR1 SGDLS, CDR2 YYNGEE. The CDR3 is made up of 13 amino acids. This chain's CDR3 is CASSATGGVGYAF. In DNA, the CDR3 is TGTGCCAGCAGCGCTACAGGGGGAGTCGGCTACGCCTTC.

This clonotype showed up many times. The chain joins TRBV9 to TRBJ1-1; D is possibly TRBD1 (5 bases). Germline loops: CDR1 SGDLS, CDR2 YYNGEE. This CDR3 is 14 amino acids long. Trimming shortened V by 0 bases and J by 1 base, and 7 bases separated the two germline ends. The CDR3 region has the DNA TGTGCCAGCAGCGTAGTAGGACAGAACACTGAAGCTTTCTTT. Its protein is CASSVVGQNTEAFF.

This clonotype has just one count. The V call is TRBV7-3, the J call TRBJ2-1, with D possibly matching TRBD2 (5 bases). Trimming removed 2 bases from V and 9 bases from J, with 17 bases in between. Germline-derived CDR1 and CDR2 are SGHTA and FQGTGA. This CDR3 spans 15 amino acids. CDR3 nucleotides: TGTGCCAGCAGCTTACCCGGGGTCCAAAGCGGTGAGCAGTTCTTC. As protein: CASSLPGVQSGEQFF.

V and J are TRBV12-3 or TRBV12-4 and TRBJ2-2; possibly TRBD2 for D (6 bases). The CDR3 spans 16 residues. V was pared by 1 base and J by 0 bases, with 9 bases between. CDR3 in amino acids: CASSLGWGANTGELFF. CDR3 bases: TGTGCCAGCAGTTTAGGTTGGGGGGCGAACACCGGGGAGCTGTTTTTT.

This clonotype was counted a few times. The chain carries TRBV7-2 and TRBJ2-4, with TRBD2 as a possible D gene (6 bases). V lost 4 bases and J 6 bases, leaving 13 bases between the germline ends. This CDR3 is built from 14 residues. Germline assignment: CDR1 SGHTA and CDR2 FQGNSA. The CDR3 protein is CASSSGAGGNIQYF. CDR3 nucleotide sequence: TGTGCCAGCAGCTCCGGGGCCGGGGGAAACATTCAGTACTTC.

The chain links TRBV5-1 to TRBJ2-7; 7 bases fit TRBD2. There are 18 residues in the CDR3. Losses at the gene ends were 2 bases for V and 0 bases for J; bases not matched to a gene: 14. Germline values: CDR1 SGHRS, CDR2 YFSETQ. The CDR3 nucleotides read TGCGCCAGCAGCTTACAAGCGGGAACCACTAGGAGCTCCTACGAGCAGTACTTC. Its protein product is CASSLQAGTTRSSYEQYF.

This clonotype was recorded only once. Compared with germline, one end of the junction differs, possibly owing to a read error. The chain joins TRBV9 to TRBJ1-3; 11 nucleotides line up with TRBD1. The CDR3 runs to 15 residues. CDR1 is SGDLS, CDR2 YYNGEE, per germline. This chain's CDR3 is CASSGGQGAGSTIYF. The CDR3, as DNA: TGTGCCAGCAGCGGCGGACAGGGGGCTGGAAGCACCATATATTTT.

V gene TRBV25-1 combines with J gene TRBJ2-5; TRBD2 matches at 10 bases. Germline trimming cut 4 bases from V and 5 bases from J; bases unmatched to any gene: 13. This CDR3 is built from 17 residues. The germline V gene encodes CDR1 MGHDK and CDR2 SYGVNS. CDR3 coding DNA: TGTGCCAGCAGTGGCGGACTAGCGGCAGGAGGGTGGGAGACCCAGTACTTC. Translated, it gives CASSGGLAAGGWETQYF.

This clonotype appeared a few times. The rearrangement uses TRBV6-1 and TRBJ2-1, with a possible D match to TRBD1 (6 bases). Germline values: CDR1 MNHNS, CDR2 SASEGT. This CDR3 spans 13 amino acids. V was clipped by 2 bases and J by 6 bases, with 8 bases between them. CDR3 in DNA: TGTGCCAGCAGTGAAACAGGGCCCAATGAGCAGTTCTTC. Its protein product is CASSETGPNEQFF.

This clonotype was counted between two and nine times. The rearrangement links TRBV10-1 to TRBJ1-1; the D gene is possibly TRBD1 (6 bases). V was trimmed by 6 bases and J by 7 bases, leaving 15 bases between them. Per germline, CDR1 WNHNN and CDR2 SYGVQD (reference sequence). The CDR3 totals 13 residues. This chain's CDR3 is CASRGTGNGEAFF. The CDR3 DNA is TGCGCCAGCAGGGGCACAGGGAACGGTGAAGCTTTCTTT.

This clonotype showed up just a few times. The gene calls are TRBV10-2 and TRBJ2-3; 12 nucleotides line up with TRBD2. This CDR3 region has 17 residues. Germline values: CDR1 WSHSY, CDR2 SAAADI. Trimming took 3 bases from V and 6 from J; bases not matched to a gene: 10. CDR3 loop: CASSDPLAGGLLDTQYF. The CDR3 DNA follows: TGCGCCAGCAGTGATCCCCTAGCGGGGGGGCTTTTGGATACGCAGTATTTT.

A note on this clonotype: One junction end does not reproduce the germline sequence, and a read error may be involved. V usage is TRBV20-1 and J usage is TRBJ2-3; maybe TRBD2 (6 bases). This CDR3 is 14 amino acids long. Per the germline V gene, CDR1 is DFQATT and CDR2 is SNEGSKA (reference sequence). CDR3 nucleotides: TGCAGTGCCAGGCCGGGACTCGGAACAGGTACGCAGTATTTT. Protein: CSARPGLGTGTQYF.

This clonotype showed up many times. V gene TRBV20-1 combines with J gene TRBJ2-3; D may be TRBD1 or TRBD2 (5 bases each). V lost 7 bases to trimming and J lost 5 bases, with 10 bases between them. Germline V gene sequence: CDR1 DFQATT, CDR2 SNEGSKA (reference sequence). The CDR3 covers 11 residues. In nucleotides, the CDR3 is TGCAGTGGAGGGGTTGAAGATACGCAGTATTTT. This codes for CSGGVEDTQYF.

This clonotype was found a few times. V gene TRBV12-3 or TRBV12-4 combines with J gene TRBJ1-6; 9 bases agree with TRBD1. Trimming cost V 4 bases and J 9 bases; bases outside gene matches: 7. This CDR3 is built from 15 residues. This CDR3 reads CASSSGQGLASPLHF. The DNA of the CDR3 is TGTGCCAGCAGTTCCGGACAGGGGCTGGCTTCACCCCTCCACTTT.

The chain employs TRBV28 and TRBJ1-1; unclear D gene. With 1 base removed from V and 11 bases from J, the gap between germline ends came to 11 bases. The CDR3 length is 12 residues. Germline values: CDR1 MDHEN, CDR2 SYDVKM. CDR3 sequence: CASSLFGDDAFF. CDR3 DNA: TGTGCCAGCAGTTTATTTGGGGATGACGCTTTCTTT. The entire variable domain, with the rest obtained from reference TRBV28 and TRBJ1-1, is as follows: DVKVTQSSRYLVKRTGEKVFLECVQDMDHENMFWYRQDPGLGLRLIYFSYDVKMKEKGDIPEGYSVSREKKERFSLILESASTNQTSMYLCASSLFGDDAFFGQGTRLTVV.

The sample holds a few counts of this clonotype. The genes are TRBV20-1 and TRBJ2-1; 8 bases line up with TRBD2. There are 16 residues in the CDR3. The J segment lost 0 bases and the V segment lost 6 bases, leaving 10 bases of the junction unmatched. Germline-derived CDR1 and CDR2 are DFQATT and SNEGSKA (reference sequence). CDR3 protein: CSALPGGASSYNEQFF. The CDR3 DNA follows: TGCAGTGCCCTGCCGGGGGGGGCGAGCTCCTACAATGAGCAGTTCTTC.

This clonotype was observed many times. The chain employs TRBV20-1 and TRBJ1-1, with D hard to call. The germline CDR1 and CDR2 sequences are DFQATT and SNEGSKA (reference sequence). Trimming took 3 bases from V and 2 from J, leaving 7 bases between them. The CDR3 sequence is 12 residues long. This CDR3 reads CSASVSNTEAFF. CDR3 bases: TGCAGTGCTAGTGTCTCAAACACTGAAGCTTTCTTT.

This clonotype was counted ten times or more. The genes are TRBV7-9 and TRBJ2-5; D is undetermined. V was clipped by 4 bases and J by 5 bases, with 11 bases between them. Germline CDR1 SEHNR, CDR2 FQNEAQ (reference sequence). The CDR3 length is 13 residues. The CDR3 protein is CASSWAKGETQYF. DNA for the CDR3: TGTGCCAGCAGCTGGGCCAAAGGGGAGACCCAGTACTTC.

Only a few counts were recorded for this clonotype. V usage is TRBV10-3 and J usage is TRBJ1-4; 8 positions match TRBD1. The germline gives CDR1 ENHRY, CDR2 SYGVKD. The length of the CDR3 is 16 residues. V shed 10 bases, J shed 0 bases, and the junction held 10 bases outside the gene matches. DNA for the CDR3: TGTGCCACAAAGCGCACAGGGGGGGCAACTAATGAAAAACTGTTTTTT. Translation gives CATKRTGGATNEKLFF.

The chain is built from TRBV5-8 and TRBJ2-2; D tentatively fits TRBD1 or TRBD2 (5 bases each). The CDR3 has 15 residues. CDR1 is SGHTS, CDR2 YDEGEE, per germline. Deletions cut 4 bases from V and 7 bases from J, with 17 bases between. CDR3 in amino acids: CASSPGQSRGGELFF. CDR3 nucleotides: TGTGCCAGCAGCCCCGGCCAGTCGAGGGGCGGGGAGCTGTTTTTT.

The V call is TRBV6-2 or TRBV6-3, the J call TRBJ2-1, with a tentative D call TRBD2 (5 bases). This CDR3 contains 16 residues. Germline values: CDR1 MNHEY, CDR2 SVGEGT. With 6 bases removed from V and 7 bases from J, the gap between germline ends came to 22 bases. The CDR3 DNA reads as TGTGCCAGCAGCCGACGGCTAGCTCCCCTCAGAAATGAGCAGTTCTTC. It specifies CASSRRLAPLRNEQFF.

There are many counts of this clonotype. This chain uses TRBV11-2 with TRBJ1-2, with D unclear. The CDR3 has 16 amino acids. CDR1 and CDR2 from the germline V gene are SGHAT and FQNNGV. V lost 0 bases to trimming and J lost 4 bases, with 15 bases between them. The CDR3 loop is CASSLDRVGRSYGYTF. CDR3 nucleotides: TGTGCCAGCAGCTTAGATCGGGTTGGCAGGAGCTATGGCTACACCTTC.